This T cell receptor beta chain was identified in a study of beta chain features in type 1 diabetes. Every isolated RNA sample was fully reverse transcribed, so sequencing captured expressed TCRB transcripts. Profiled with immunoSEQ multiplex PCR; TCRdb holds only in-frame clones, not every one. Altogether 500,000 to 700,000 clones are present, around a sixth being singletons, with the ten largest covering about 0.097%. Findings and limits, study-wide: Shorter templates may be favored by PCR, equally so in patients and controls.

The table lists this clone with a few counts. Antigen unknown. All sorted populations exceeded 95% purity. Sequenced: naive CD4+ T cells from blood. The clonotype comes from a young man in good health.

CDR3 in DNA: TGTGCCAGCTCACCACGGTCTGGGGGCGCGGACGAGCAGTACTTC. As protein: CASSPRSGGADEQYF. V is TRBV18 and J is TRBJ2-7, with a weak D call TRBD1 (6 bases). Germline CDR1 is KGHSH and CDR2 is LQKENI. CDR3 length: 15 amino acids. V lost 1 base to trimming and J lost 5 bases, with 15 bases between them. The full variable domain, in which reference TRBV18 and TRBJ2-7 provide the parts outside the CDR3, is NAGVMQNPRHLVRRRGQEARLRCSPMKGHSHVYWYRQLPEEGLKFMVYLQKENIIDESGMPKERFSAEFPKEGPSILRIQQVVRGDSAAYFCASSPRSGGADEQYFGPGTRLTVT.